The source of this T cell receptor beta chain is a study of blood T cell repertoires in COVID-19 (dated by TCRdb to 2018 to 2021). With regard to the full study: Samples covering the acute and convalescent phases of COVID-19 were provided by collaborators in the United States, Italy and Spain. The prospective study material was composed of cDNA or gDNA derived from T cells, B-cell-depleted T cells, or PBMCs. Deeply sampled blood TCRbeta repertoires from subjects exposed to, actively infected with, or recovered from COVID-19 were included in the dataset. The repertoires were made available in a free public database intended to serve as a resource for research on the immune response to SARS-CoV-2. Samples came from the ongoing ImmuneRACE study (first 160 participants) plus 1,254 subjects from 6 global collaborators. The sample metadata nearly always contained a de-identified subject ID, COVID-19 status, age in years and sex. Where available, HLA class I and class II types were taken from metadata supplied by the sample provider and were not determined by assay-based typing. Results the study describes overall, beyond this receptor: The quantity of clinical and demographic metadata differed by source and by participant and was supplied without curation.

The immunoSEQ Assay, a bias-controlled multiplex PCR, was used to amplify TCRbeta CDR3 regions from genomic DNA. On the authors' methods: The number of nucleated cells in each sample was estimated by amplification of reference gene primers within the assay. To quantify the absolute abundance of each unique TCRbeta CDR3 rearrangement, sequence reads were collapsed and filtered. For each sample, productive Simpson clonality was calculated as the square root of Simpson's diversity index over productive rearrangements. This is the immuneACCESS table as TCRdb keeps it, with only in-frame sequences that have V and J called. A part of the clones is gone; compared with another copy, unresolved V genes explain less than half, and the rest is unexplained. That table furnishes V, J and clone size, whereas the DNA furnished D and trimming. The sample records about 480,000 clones, around 87% of which are singletons. The top ten hold approximately 1.8% of the sample.

With regard to this clone: Its antigen remains unidentified. The input lacks base qualities; no much larger clone sits a single base away.

Enrolling through a virtual design, the prospective study's participants ranged in age from about 18 to 89 years and lived across 24 United States geographic areas. In the prospective study, cohorts were assigned on the basis of participant-reported clinical history obtained from a screening survey and a study questionnaire. For ImmuneRACE Cohort 3, a participant was defined as recovered based on two consecutive negative NP/OP PCR tests, clearance by a healthcare professional, or resolution of symptoms. In the prospective study, whole blood, serum and a nasopharyngeal or oropharyngeal swab were collected from each participant by mobile phlebotomists. Participants in the prospective study had the option to provide additional blood draws and questionnaires over an approximately 2-month period. Before DNA extraction, prospective study blood samples were shipped either frozen or at room temperature.

The CDR3 starts with the cysteine, ends with the phenylalanine, and has 14 residues. Only the CDR3 portion is preserved as DNA: 42 bases, with reading frame beginning at the first base. V is shortened by 0 bases, J by 3 bases, and the region joining them spans 10 bases. CDR1 and CDR2 (SGDLS, YYNGEE) derive from the germline V gene. The receptor was derived from a middle-aged woman who had recovered from COVID-19. The rearrangement combines TRBV9 with TRBJ2-7; the D segment cannot be called with confidence. The sequencing input was PBMCs or T cells enriched from blood (not recorded which). The DNA sequence follows: TGTGCCAGCAGCGTAGATGGCAGAAACTACGAGCAGTACTTC. It codes for CASSVDGRNYEQYF.